Listed below are T cell receptor beta chains from one sample, sequenced in a study of breast tumors, draining lymph nodes, adjacent tissues. TCRdb called the multiplex PCR reads again in MiXCR, with one record for every CDR3 protein. The sample lists about 270,000 distinct CDR3 sequences, about 33% occurring once. The material sequenced was axillary lymph node tissue. These receptors were obtained from a female donor with breast cancer. Some clones in this sample may be carry-over from other donors' samples. The conserved cysteine and the conserved F or W are not part of the CDR3 here. The order of the fields is J gene, D gene, V gene, CDR3 protein. D genes are given only for firm matches.

J: TRBJ2-7
D: TRBD1
V: TRBV10-1
CDR3: ASGTGASEQY

J: TRBJ2-3
D: -
V: TRBV12-3/TRBV12-4
CDR3: ASSRLGTSTDTQY

J: TRBJ2-3
D: -
V: TRBV11-3
CDR3: ASSLFSESPDTRY

J: TRBJ1-2
D: -
V: TRBV9
CDR3: ASSGVGTGTSYGYT

J: TRBJ2-1
D: -
V: TRBV12-5
CDR3: ASGLVRGGGYNEQF

J: TRBJ1-1
D: -
V: TRBV5-4
CDR3: ASSLVEGATEAF

J: TRBJ2-3
D: TRBD2
V: TRBV20-1
CDR3: SAAPGLAGSPTDTQY

J: TRBJ2-7
D: TRBD1
V: TRBV13
CDR3: ASRNRGAYEQY

J: TRBJ2-2
D: TRBD2
V: TRBV7-2
CDR3: ASSSRISGGNTRELF

J: TRBJ2-1
D: TRBD2
V: TRBV5-1
CDR3: ASSFASGIEQF

J: TRBJ1-3
D: -
V: TRBV6-4
CDR3: ASCLGRGRGNTIY

J: TRBJ1-2
D: -
V: TRBV25-1
CDR3: ASSGQGILYT

J: TRBJ2-5
D: -
V: TRBV4-1
CDR3: ASTLSAQGYGETQY

J: TRBJ2-7
D: TRBD2
V: TRBV10-2
CDR3: ASRPGGPSYEQY

J: TRBJ2-1
D: -
V: TRBV6-6
CDR3: ASSPTSPNEQF

J: TRBJ1-5
D: -
V: TRBV20-1
CDR3: SGFGGQPQH

J: TRBJ2-2
D: -
V: TRBV12-5
CDR3: ASGLEGVSTGELF

J: TRBJ2-7
D: -
V: TRBV24-1
CDR3: ATSGGYEQY

J: TRBJ2-7
D: TRBD2
V: TRBV12-3/TRBV12-4
CDR3: ASSRILGGVHEQY

J: TRBJ1-6
D: TRBD1
V: TRBV9
CDR3: ASSPSSGGLRH

J: TRBJ2-2
D: -
V: TRBV27
CDR3: ATSVGTYTGELF

J: TRBJ2-7
D: TRBD2
V: TRBV5-1
CDR3: ASSSTNLAESYEQY